Below are 31 T cell receptor beta chains sequenced from a single sample in a study of cytomegalovirus exposure and HLA in healthy donors. Generated by immunoSEQ multiplex PCR, the TCRdb table keeps only in-frame clones and is missing some. The sample includes about 84,000 clones, approximately 90% of them seen just once. Sequenced material: PBMCs. These receptors all come from a man aged 30 to 45 in good health and CMV-seronegative.

This clone has only a few counts. The CDR3 nucleotides read TGTGCCAGCAGTGTAAATACAGCAGACTACTACGAGCAGTACTTC. It specifies CASSVNTADYYEQYF. The rearrangement joins TRBV6-5 to TRBJ2-7; a weak D match, TRBD2 (5 bases). V was cut by 5 bases and J by 3 bases, with 17 bases left in between. This CDR3 region has 15 residues. Germline CDR1 is MNHEY and CDR2 is SVGAGI.

The chain recombines TRBV6-4 with TRBJ2-3; no reliable D call. Germline lookup yields CDR1 MRHNA and CDR2 SNTAGT. The germline V and J ends were trimmed by 1 base and 0 bases, with 2 bases remaining between them. The CDR3 sequence is 13 residues long. The CDR3 DNA sequence: TGTGCCAGCAGTGACTTAAGCACAGATACGCAGTATTTT. This codes for CASSDLSTDTQYF.

This chain joins TRBV2 and TRBJ1-3, with no clear D. Germline values: CDR1 SNHLY, CDR2 FYNNEI. The CDR3 totals 15 residues. V was shortened by 5 bases and J by 0 bases, with 11 bases between the two germline ends. The CDR3 loop reads CASSPGSYSGNTIYF. The CDR3 nucleotides read TGTGCCAGCAGTCCCGGGAGTTACTCTGGAAACACCATATATTTT. The variable domain in full, with the rest retrieved from reference TRBV2 and TRBJ1-3, is EPEVTQTPSHQVTQMGQEVILRCVPISNHLYFYWYRQILGQKVEFLVSFYNNEISEKSEIFDDQFSVERPDGSNFTLKIRSTKLEDSAMYFCASSPGSYSGNTIYFGEGSWLTVV.

CDR3 coding DNA: TGTGCCAGCAGCGTCGATACAGGGAACACTGAAGCTTTCTTT. Encoded protein: CASSVDTGNTEAFF. The chain is built from TRBV9 and TRBJ1-1; tentative D call: TRBD1 (5 bases). The CDR3 runs to 14 residues. Per germline, CDR1 SGDLS and CDR2 YYNGEE. The ends were cut back, 2 bases at V and 1 base at J, with 9 bases in the middle.

The J gene is TRBJ1-2, the V gene TRBV28; D not certain. Trimming left V 2 bases short and J 6 bases short, with 16 bases between. The CDR3 length is 15 residues. Germline V gene sequence: CDR1 MDHEN, CDR2 SYDVKM. The CDR3 reads CASSLVPSLIHGYTF. In DNA form, the CDR3 reads TGTGCCAGCAGTTTAGTTCCTTCTCTTATCCATGGCTACACCTTC.

This sequence joins TRBV12-5 and TRBJ2-1; D gene uncertain. CDR1 LGHNT and CDR2 FRNRAP come from the germline V gene. Trimming cost V 2 bases and J 5 bases, with 7 bases left between them. CDR3 length: 13 residues. CDR3 amino acids: CASGLTANNEQFF. In nucleotides, the CDR3 is TGTGCTAGTGGTTTGACAGCCAACAATGAGCAGTTCTTC.

The rearrangement links TRBV5-1 to TRBJ2-7, with a tentative D call TRBD1 (5 bases). This CDR3 comprises 15 residues. Trimming removed 1 base from V and 3 bases from J, with 14 bases in between. Germline V gene sequence: CDR1 SGHRS, CDR2 YFSETQ. CDR3 loop: CASSLRSDRRYEQYF. DNA of the CDR3: TGCGCCAGCAGCTTGCGTTCCGACAGACGCTACGAGCAGTACTTC.

V is TRBV27 and J is TRBJ1-4; D might be TRBD1 (5 bases). This CDR3 spans 17 amino acids. Trimming cost V 7 bases and J 4 bases, with 22 bases left between them. CDR1 MNHEY and CDR2 SMNVEV come from the germline V gene (reference sequence). CDR3 bases: TGTGCCAGCACCCTCCGGGGGAGGTCACCGATTAATGAAAAACTGTTTTTT. It specifies CASTLRGRSPINEKLFF.

This clone was observed once. This sequence joins TRBV6-6 and TRBJ1-2, with 7 bases aligning to TRBD1. CDR1 MNHNY and CDR2 SVGAGI come from the germline V gene (reference sequence). The V and J ends lost 2 bases and 1 base, in that order; junction bases with no gene match: 1. This CDR3 contains 14 residues. The CDR3 DNA is TGTGCCAGCAGTTACGGGGACAGTAACTATGGCTACACCTTC. Protein: CASSYGDSNYGYTF.

This clone was seen a handful of times. This chain links TRBV7-9 with TRBJ1-2; possibly TRBD1 for D (5 bases). CDR1 and CDR2 (germline): SEHNR, FQNEAQ (reference sequence). This CDR3 has 14 residues. Trimming took off 5 bases at V and 8 bases at J, with 18 bases between the two ends. In DNA, the CDR3 is TGTGCCAGCAGCAAAGGGGTCAGTTATTCCGGCTACACCTTC. Translating gives CASSKGVSYSGYTF.

The chain carries TRBV2 and TRBJ2-7; D perhaps matches TRBD2 (6 bases). The CDR3 sequence is 13 residues long. From germline, CDR1 is SNHLY and CDR2 FYNNEI. V lost 3 bases and J 4 bases, leaving 10 bases between the germline ends. The CDR3 DNA reads as TGTGCCAGCAGTGAGGAGGGGCCGTACGAGCAGTACTTC. Amino acids: CASSEEGPYEQYF.

The genes are TRBV18 and TRBJ2-5, with D hard to call. V was shortened by 4 bases and J by 2 bases, with 8 bases between the two germline ends. This CDR3 is built from 13 residues. Germline lookup yields CDR1 KGHSH and CDR2 LQKENI. This CDR3 reads CASSLAIQETQYF. CDR3 sequence (DNA): TGTGCCAGCTCACTTGCTATTCAAGAGACCCAGTACTTC. The full variable domain, rest sourced from reference TRBV18 and TRBJ2-5, is NAGVMQNPRHLVRRRGQEARLRCSPMKGHSHVYWYRQLPEEGLKFMVYLQKENIIDESGMPKERFSAEFPKEGPSILRIQQVVRGDSAAYFCASSLAIQETQYFGPGTRLLVL.

V is TRBV28 and J is TRBJ2-1; 7 bases agree with TRBD2. From germline, CDR1 is MDHEN and CDR2 SYDVKM. CDR3 length equals 14 residues. J lost 2 bases, V lost 10 bases, and 8 bases had no gene match. CDR3 DNA sequence: TGTGCCACCCTGATTGCGGGGGCCTACAATGAGCAGTTCTTC. The encoded protein is CATLIAGAYNEQFF. The whole variable domain, remainder taken from reference TRBV28 and TRBJ2-1, is DVKVTQSSRYLVKRTGEKVFLECVQDMDHENMFWYRQDPGLGLRLIYFSYDVKMKEKGDIPEGYSVSREKKERFSLILESASTNQTSMYLCATLIAGAYNEQFFGPGTRLTVL.

This clone was counted once. The gene calls are TRBV28 and TRBJ1-3; TRBD1 aligns across 7 bases. CDR1 MDHEN and CDR2 SYDVKM come from the germline V gene. The CDR3 has 14 residues. V dropped 6 bases and J dropped 1; count of bases not matched to a gene: 3. CDR3 loop: CASRKQGSGNTIYF. The CDR3 DNA follows: TGTGCCAGCAGAAAACAGGGGTCTGGAAACACCATATATTTT.

The V and J genes are TRBV14 and TRBJ2-7; 10 bases are shared with TRBD1. J was trimmed by 7 bases and V by 4 bases; bases with no gene match: 22. This CDR3 comprises 19 residues. Germline CDR1 SGHDN, CDR2 FVKESK. The CDR3 bases are TGTGCCAGCAGCCCCTCCCGACAGGGGGCCCGACTAAATATACGGGAGCAGTACTTC. As protein: CASSPSRQGARLNIREQYF.

The gene calls are TRBV11-3 and TRBJ2-2, with a tentative D call TRBD1 (5 bases). From germline, CDR1 is SGHNT and CDR2 YENEEA. CDR3 length equals 14 residues. V was clipped by 5 bases and J by 2 bases, with 9 bases between them. CDR3 sequence reads: CASSQGSNTGELFF. The CDR3 bases are TGTGCCAGCAGCCAGGGATCCAACACCGGGGAGCTGTTTTTT.

The chain uses TRBV25-1 and TRBJ2-1; TRBD1 is a possible D gene (6 bases). The CDR3 is 13 amino acids. Germline CDR1 is MGHDK and CDR2 is SYGVNS. V was pared by 2 bases and J by 5 bases, with 7 bases between. CDR3 in amino acids: CASSEQGNNEQFF. The CDR3 bases are TGTGCCAGCAGTGAACAGGGGAACAATGAGCAGTTCTTC.

This clone has more than one count but fewer than ten. V and J are TRBV25-1 and TRBJ1-1, with 9 bases identical to TRBD1. V lost 7 bases and J lost 4; bases outside the gene matches: 7. There are 14 residues in the CDR3. Germline-derived CDR1 and CDR2 are MGHDK and SYGVNS. The CDR3 spells CASTPGQGSTEAFF. DNA of the CDR3: TGTGCCAGCACGCCAGGACAGGGGAGCACTGAAGCTTTCTTT.

The chain links TRBV9 to TRBJ1-1; D is possibly TRBD1 (6 bases). The CDR3 spans 17 residues. The germline V gene encodes CDR1 SGDLS and CDR2 YYNGEE. V was shortened by 0 bases and J by 1 base, with 16 bases between the two germline ends. The CDR3 DNA is TGTGCCAGCAGCGTAGCGGGGGGGGCAGGTGGGAACACTGAAGCTTTCTTT. Its protein is CASSVAGGAGGNTEAFF. The full variable domain, with the rest looked up from reference TRBV9 and TRBJ1-1, is DSGVTQTPKHLITATGQRVTLRCSPRSGDLSVYWYQQSLDQGLQFLIQYYNGEERAKGNILERFSAQQFPDLHSELNLSSLELGDSALYFCASSVAGGAGGNTEAFFGQGTRLTVV.

The gene calls are TRBV5-5 and TRBJ1-6; 7 bases match TRBD1. The CDR3 runs 15 residues. V gave up 0 bases and J gave up 10 bases; unmatched junction bases: 7. The germline V gene has CDR1 SGHKS and CDR2 YYEKEE (reference sequence). The CDR3 sequence: CASSLEQGNTSPLHF. As DNA, the CDR3 is TGTGCCAGCAGCTTGGAACAGGGGAATACCTCACCCCTCCACTTT.

The chain joins TRBV5-1 to TRBJ1-3; D perhaps matches TRBD1 (6 bases). Trimming pared 0 bases from V and 5 bases from J, leaving 9 bases between. Germline-derived CDR1 and CDR2 are SGHRS and YFSETQ. The CDR3 totals 14 residues. CDR3 amino acids: CASSLATGRNTIYF. The CDR3 region has the DNA TGCGCCAGCAGCTTGGCGACAGGTCGAAACACCATATATTTT.

V usage is TRBV5-1 and J usage is TRBJ1-3; D is perhaps TRBD1 (6 bases). Trimming shortened V by 4 bases and J by 0 bases, and 11 bases separated the two germline ends. Germline V gene data show CDR1 as SGHRS and CDR2 as YFSETQ. The CDR3 loop spans 15 amino acids. The CDR3 sequence: CASSQGQTSGNTIYF. The CDR3 region has the DNA TGCGCCAGCAGCCAAGGACAGACCTCTGGAAACACCATATATTTT.

This chain joins TRBV11-2 and TRBJ2-5; 7 bases are shared with TRBD2. The CDR3 is 15 amino acids. The V gene's germline CDR1 is SGHAT and CDR2 FQNNGV. Trimming removed 4 bases from V and 5 bases from J; junction bases left unmatched: 10. The CDR3, as DNA: TGTGCCAGCAGCTCCCGGAGGGAGGGCCGGGAGACCCAGTACTTC. Translation gives CASSSRREGRETQYF.

This clone was seen a few times. The CDR3 loop is CASSMHKTYEQYF. CDR3 sequence (DNA): TGTGCCAGCAGTATGCACAAGACCTACGAGCAGTACTTC. The chain uses TRBV2 and TRBJ2-7; D gene unclear. The V gene's germline CDR1 is SNHLY and CDR2 FYNNEI. This CDR3 is built from 13 residues. V was shortened by 5 bases and J by 2 bases, with 10 bases between the two germline ends.

This clone was picked up one time. The chain links TRBV9 to TRBJ1-6; the D is unclear. Germline CDR1 reads SGDLS; CDR2 reads YYNGEE. This CDR3 is built from 14 residues. The V end lost 0 bases, the J end lost 6 bases, and 7 bases lay between the germline ends. For the CDR3, the DNA is TGTGCCAGCAGCGTAGGTTCGGGTAATTCACCCCTCCACTTT. As protein: CASSVGSGNSPLHF.

The chain links TRBV5-1 to TRBJ1-6, with TRBD1 as a possible D gene (5 bases). V was pared by 3 bases and J by 3 bases, with 7 bases between. The germline V gene has CDR1 SGHRS and CDR2 YFSETQ. The CDR3 runs 14 residues. CDR3 DNA: TGCGCCAGCAGCTCTCAGGGCTATAATTCACCCCTCCACTTT. Its translation: CASSSQGYNSPLHF.

The genes are TRBV5-4 and TRBJ2-2; no clear D. Trimming removed 7 bases from V and 3 bases from J, with 13 bases in between. The CDR3 consists of 14 residues. Germline CDR1 is SGHNT and CDR2 is YYREEE (reference sequence). CDR3 in DNA: TGTGCCAGCGACGGCGGCGTAGACACCGGGGAGCTGTTTTTT. It is translated as CASDGGVDTGELFF.

The chain couples TRBV10-2 to TRBJ1-2, with 8 bases fitting TRBD1. CDR1 and CDR2 from the germline V gene are WSHSY and SAAADI. The CDR3 runs 14 residues. J was trimmed by 4 bases and V by 2 bases; bases with no gene match: 3. The CDR3 DNA reads as TGCGCCAGCAGTGAGCGACAGGGGAGCTATGGCTACACCTTC. It specifies CASSERQGSYGYTF.

V usage is TRBV5-4 and J usage is TRBJ2-3, with 8 bases lining up with TRBD2. Germline trimming cut 5 bases from V and 0 bases from J; bases unmatched to any gene: 2. Germline assignment: CDR1 SGHNT and CDR2 YYREEE (reference sequence). The CDR3 totals 14 residues. Here the CDR3 DNA reads TGTGCCAGCAGGGGCGGGAGGAGCACAGATACGCAGTATTTT. Translating gives CASRGGRSTDTQYF.

The chain links TRBV11-2 to TRBJ2-7; TRBD2 matches at 10 bases. CDR1 is SGHAT, CDR2 FQNNGV, per germline. This CDR3 region has 15 residues. Trimming removed 5 bases from V and 1 base from J; junction bases left unmatched: 5. The chain's CDR3 is CASSPLAGESYEQYF. The CDR3, as DNA: TGTGCCAGCAGCCCCCTAGCGGGGGAGTCCTACGAGCAGTACTTC.

V and J are TRBV28 and TRBJ1-5; D might be TRBD1 (5 bases). Trimming removed 7 bases from V and 1 base from J, with 14 bases in between. The CDR3 sequence is 15 residues long. Germline V gene sequence: CDR1 MDHEN, CDR2 SYDVKM. The CDR3 protein is CASNGIGVSNQPQHF. The CDR3, as DNA: TGTGCCAGCAATGGCATAGGGGTGAGCAATCAGCCCCAGCATTTT.